A selection of T cell receptor beta chains follows, all from one sample in a study of cytomegalovirus exposure and HLA in healthy donors. Clones were read by immunoSEQ multiplex PCR, and TCRdb kept only the in-frame ones, dropping some. Of tens of thousands of clones in the sample, 75% to 85% were seen once. The sequenced sample consisted of PBMCs. The receptor set was obtained from a man aged 50 or older in good health and CMV-seropositive. Each CDR3 is given with its conserved first and last residue. The D gene is left open where the match is weak. Not all rows give a size; the values are once, few, many and, for expanded clones, a class.

j_call d_call v_call clone_size cdr3_nt cdr3_aa
TRBJ2-2 . TRBV18 . TGTGCCAGCTCACCAAGATCGGACACCGGGGAGCTGTTTTTT CASSPRSDTGELFF
TRBJ2-2 . TRBV18 . TGTGCCAGCTCACCGAACATGCGACAGACAAACACCGGGGAGCTGTTTTTT CASSPNMRQTNTGELFF
TRBJ2-1 . TRBV18 . TGTGCCAGCTCACCAATGAGGGATACCTACAATGAGCAGTTCTTC CASSPMRDTYNEQFF
TRBJ1-4 TRBD1 TRBV18 . TGTGCCAGCTCACTACAGACAGGGCCCCAGCGCGTCGCTAATGAAAAACTGTTTTTT CASSLQTGPQRVANEKLFF
TRBJ1-6 . TRBV9 few TGTGCCAGCAGTGGAGACAGCTCCTATAATTCACCCCTCCACTTT CASSGDSSYNSPLHF
TRBJ2-7 . TRBV4-1 few TGCGCCAGCAGCCAAGTGAGCGGATCCTACGAGCAGTACTTC CASSQVSGSYEQYF
TRBJ1-2 TRBD1 TRBV5-8 . TGTGCCAGCAGCTTGGCAGGGGGCGGGGATGGCTACACCTTC CASSLAGGGDGYTF
TRBJ2-7 TRBD1 TRBV6-5 . TGTGCCAGCAGTCCCGGGACAGTACTGTACGAGCAGTACTTC CASSPGTVLYEQYF
TRBJ2-1 . TRBV6-6 few TGTGCCAGCAGTTATCTGGGAGACAATGAGCAGTTCTTC CASSYLGDNEQFF
TRBJ2-3 TRBD2 TRBV14 . TGTGCCAGCAGCACTGTAGCGGGGGGAATCACAGATACGCAGTATTTT CASSTVAGGITDTQYF
TRBJ1-1 TRBD1 TRBV29-1 . TGCAGCGTCGGGGGGGACAGGGGGCTTACTGTCACTGAAGCTTTCTTT CSVGGDRGLTVTEAFF